The rows below give T cell receptor beta chains drawn from one sample of a study of T cells in Graves' hyperthyroidism and ophthalmopathy. TCRdb passed the multiplex PCR reads through MiXCR, listing each CDR3 protein once. Seen here are about half a million distinct CDR3 sequences, 15% to 20% observed once, and the top ten hold about half. The sequenced sample consisted of blood. All receptors come from a man aged 40-55 years with Graves' ophthalmopathy. Each CDR3 is given without its conserved first and last residue. A D gene is named only where the DNA matches it firmly.

j_gene: TRBJ2-7; len: 13; v_gene: TRBV6-1; d_gene: TRBD2; CDR3aa: ASSSLPSGDYEQY
j_gene: TRBJ2-2; len: 12; v_gene: TRBV7-9; d_gene: NA; CDR3aa: ASSLRGPTGELF
j_gene: TRBJ1-2; len: 12; v_gene: TRBV9; d_gene: NA; CDR3aa: ASSVSSENYGYT
j_gene: TRBJ2-7; len: 13; v_gene: TRBV5-6; d_gene: NA; CDR3aa: ASSLLWESGYEQY
j_gene: TRBJ2-1; len: 13; v_gene: TRBV5-5; d_gene: NA; CDR3aa: ASSLRDTSYNEQF
j_gene: TRBJ2-1; len: 14; v_gene: TRBV12-3/TRBV12-4; d_gene: NA; CDR3aa: ASSTSRRGVYNEQF
j_gene: TRBJ2-1; len: 13; v_gene: TRBV5-6; d_gene: NA; CDR3aa: ASSSSDRTYNEQF
j_gene: TRBJ2-7; len: 13; v_gene: TRBV18; d_gene: NA; CDR3aa: ASSPPAGNAYEQY
j_gene: TRBJ2-1; len: 10; v_gene: TRBV5-5; d_gene: NA; CDR3aa: ASSLPWDEQF
j_gene: TRBJ1-3; len: 14; v_gene: TRBV7-9; d_gene: NA; CDR3aa: ASSPFDRTTGNTIY
j_gene: TRBJ2-1; len: 15; v_gene: TRBV4-2; d_gene: NA; CDR3aa: ASSQGAGPPPHNEQF
j_gene: TRBJ1-6; len: 14; v_gene: TRBV6-2/TRBV6-3; d_gene: NA; CDR3aa: ASSDGTSRYNSPLH
j_gene: TRBJ2-3; len: 12; v_gene: TRBV7-2; d_gene: NA; CDR3aa: ASSPSYGTDTQY
j_gene: TRBJ2-5; len: 12; v_gene: TRBV6-1; d_gene: NA; CDR3aa: ATSPSTRVETQY
j_gene: TRBJ2-5; len: 11; v_gene: TRBV19; d_gene: NA; CDR3aa: ASSMREQETQY
j_gene: TRBJ1-5; len: 12; v_gene: TRBV20-1; d_gene: NA; CDR3aa: SAREEVPNQPQH
j_gene: TRBJ1-2; len: 10; v_gene: TRBV27; d_gene: NA; CDR3aa: ASSLKGYGYT
j_gene: TRBJ2-1; len: 13; v_gene: TRBV5-5; d_gene: TRBD2; CDR3aa: ASSLAGLAGVEQF
j_gene: TRBJ2-7; len: 12; v_gene: TRBV7-9; d_gene: NA; CDR3aa: ASSESWGPHEQY
j_gene: TRBJ1-3; len: 14; v_gene: TRBV6-5; d_gene: NA; CDR3aa: ASSYGRAHSGNTIY
j_gene: TRBJ2-1; len: 16; v_gene: TRBV6-6; d_gene: TRBD2; CDR3aa: ASSYGLAVRVTYNEQF
j_gene: TRBJ2-7; len: 12; v_gene: TRBV28; d_gene: NA; CDR3aa: ASSLIPTAYEQY
j_gene: TRBJ1-5; len: 12; v_gene: TRBV20-1; d_gene: NA; CDR3aa: SARRPYVDQPQH
j_gene: TRBJ1-1; len: 13; v_gene: TRBV7-2; d_gene: NA; CDR3aa: ASSGYRAKGTEAF